The T cell receptor beta chain under discussion was sequenced for a study of long-term antiretroviral therapy in people with HIV. All donors provided no fewer than one pre-ART and no fewer than two post-ART PBMC samples. Sequencing used immunoSEQ v3.0 at survey level. Method: immunoSEQ multiplex PCR; TCRdb's copy keeps in-frame clones and lacks some. Among around 34,000 clones listed, 60% to 75% were seen once. Trimming took off 5 bases at V and 10 bases at J, with 9 bases between the two ends. The CDR3 spans 12 residues. Germline values: CDR1 SGHVS, CDR2 FQNEAQ. The starting material was unsorted PBMCs, obtained 3 years after starting antiretroviral therapy. The chain couples TRBV7-8 to TRBJ1-6; no reliable D call. This TCR derives from a man aged 50 to 59 with HIV. For the CDR3, the DNA is TGTGCCAGCAGCCCGGTTGAGTCACCCCTCCACTTT. Protein sequence: CASSPVESPLHF. Full variable domain (missing parts from reference TRBV7-8 and TRBJ1-6): GAGVSQSPRYKVAKRGQDVALRCDPISGHVSLFWYQQALGQGPEFLTYFQNEAQLDKSGLPSDRFFAERPEGSVSTLKIQRTQQEDSAVYLCASSPVESPLHFGNGTRLTVT.